The 25 T cell receptor beta chains below come from one sample, sequenced in a study of early T cells in non-severe SARS-CoV-2 infection. One entry per CDR3 protein results from TCRdb running MiXCR on the 5' RACE reads. The sample gives about 56,000 distinct CDR3 sequences, over 9.5% of which show up once; 6% to 8% is in the top ten. The sample taken for sequencing was whole blood. The receptors were sampled from an adult who was a healthcare worker with PCR-confirmed SARS-CoV-2 infection or an uninfected control (not recorded which).

In its sample, this clonotype was seen many times. The V gene is TRBV20-1, the J gene TRBJ2-1, with 9 bases aligning to TRBD2. V trimming: 0 bases; J trimming: 7 bases; junction bases outside the gene matches: 7. CDR1 and CDR2 from the germline V gene are DFQATT and SNEGSKA (reference sequence). The CDR3 extends over 15 amino acids. The CDR3 reads CSARELAGTWNEQFF. CDR3 coding DNA: TGCAGTGCTAGAGAACTAGCGGGCACCTGGAATGAGCAGTTCTTC.

The sample holds many counts of this clonotype. This rearrangement joins TRBV7-8 to TRBJ2-3; no reliable D call. Germline V gene data show CDR1 as SGHVS and CDR2 as FQNEAQ. This CDR3 contains 15 residues. V was cut by 1 base and J by 4 bases, with 12 bases left in between. CDR3 nucleotides: TGTGCCAGCAGCTTAGGGAGATTAAGGGCAGATACGCAGTATTTT. Its protein is CASSLGRLRADTQYF.

This clonotype was detected only a few times. Sequence at one end of the junction differs from germline and may be a read error. The chain carries TRBV7-7 and TRBJ2-7, with D perhaps matching TRBD2 (7 bases). CDR3 size: 15 residues. Germline assignment: CDR1 SSHAT and CDR2 FNYEAQ (reference sequence). The CDR3 loop reads CASSLGAGAAYEQYF. The CDR3 DNA follows: TGTGCTAGCAGCTTGGGGGCGGGGGCCGCCTACGAGCAGTACTTC.

A few counts support this clonotype. The chain links TRBV29-1 to TRBJ2-7, with a weak D call TRBD2 (6 bases). Looked up from germline, CDR1 is SQVTM and CDR2 is ANQGSEA. This CDR3 comprises 12 residues. The germline V and J ends were trimmed by 5 bases and 5 bases, with 13 bases remaining between them. This CDR3 reads CSVNDGGDEQYF. The CDR3, as DNA: TGCAGCGTTAACGACGGGGGTGACGAGCAGTACTTC.

This clonotype appeared many times. V is TRBV2 and J is TRBJ2-1; D is tentatively TRBD1 or TRBD2 (5 bases each). This CDR3 has 14 residues. V was pared by 2 bases and J by 6 bases, with 11 bases between. Germline lookup yields CDR1 SNHLY and CDR2 FYNNEI. Written as DNA, the CDR3 is TGTGCCAGCAGTGAACTGGGGGACGGCAATGAGCAGTTCTTC. This encodes CASSELGDGNEQFF.

This clonotype was detected many times. The chain has TRBV3-1 and TRBJ1-5; D is unresolved. The V gene lost 1 base and the J gene lost 6 bases, with 10 bases spanning the gap. Germline V gene sequence: CDR1 LGHDT, CDR2 YNNKEL (reference sequence). This CDR3 has 14 amino acids. The chain's CDR3 is CASSQGSGGQPQHF. CDR3 in DNA: TGTGCCAGCAGCCAAGGATCCGGTGGTCAGCCCCAGCATTTT.

The chain combines TRBV28 with TRBJ1-1, with no clear D. Germline V lookup: CDR1 MDHEN, CDR2 SYDVKM. The V end lost 2 bases, the J end lost 0 bases, and 10 bases lay between the germline ends. The CDR3 spans 15 residues. CDR3 sequence: CASSLIGNMNTEAFF. Here the CDR3 DNA reads TGTGCCAGCAGTTTAATAGGCAATATGAACACTGAAGCTTTCTTT.

This clonotype occurred many times. The chain couples TRBV7-2 to TRBJ2-3, with 9 positions matching TRBD1. The CDR3 runs to 14 residues. CDR1 and CDR2 from the germline V gene are SGHTA and FQGNSA. Germline trimming cut 5 bases from V and 5 bases from J; bases unmatched to any gene: 5. CDR3 DNA sequence: TGTGCCAGCAGCGCTAGGACAGGGGTAGATACGCAGTATTTT. It yields the protein CASSARTGVDTQYF.

By proportion, this clonotype is medium-sized (0.01 to 0.1%). The chain links TRBV29-1 to TRBJ2-7; D is possibly TRBD2 (5 bases). V was clipped by 0 bases and J by 3 bases, with 9 bases between them. The CDR3 extends over 13 amino acids. From germline, CDR1 is SQVTM and CDR2 ANQGSEA. This CDR3 reads CSVEDGGSYEQYF. The CDR3, as DNA: TGCAGCGTTGAAGATGGAGGCAGCTACGAGCAGTACTTC.

This chain links TRBV7-6 with TRBJ2-7; 11 nucleotides align to TRBD2. Trimming removed 1 base from V and 6 bases from J; junction bases left unmatched: 5. CDR3 length: 15 residues. Germline CDR1 reads SGHVS; CDR2 reads FNYEAQ. The CDR3 is CASSLDSGRASEQYF. The CDR3 nucleotides read TGTGCCAGCAGCTTAGATAGCGGGAGGGCCTCCGAGCAGTACTTC.

This clonotype occurred a few times. The chain uses TRBV13 and TRBJ2-1; TRBD2 matches 8 bases. From germline, CDR1 is PRHDT and CDR2 FYEKMQ (reference sequence). This CDR3 has 15 residues. Unmatched junction bases numbered 10, after V lost 5 bases and J lost 7 bases. CDR3 DNA sequence: TGTGCCAGCAGCCCCCTCAGCGGGAGTCGAAATGAGCAGTTCTTC. Its translation is CASSPLSGSRNEQFF.

CDR3 DNA sequence: TGTGCCAGCAGCTATAGTAATCTTGGCTACACCTTC. It encodes CASSYSNLGYTF. The gene calls are TRBV7-2 and TRBJ1-2, with D hard to call. This CDR3 is built from 12 residues. Per the germline V gene, CDR1 is SGHTA and CDR2 is FQGNSA. V was trimmed by 4 bases and J by 7 bases, leaving 10 bases between them.

The chain has TRBV4-2 and TRBJ2-7, with D perhaps TRBD2 (5 bases). Germline CDR1 LGHNA, CDR2 YNFKEQ. V was cut by 4 bases and J by 0 bases, with 13 bases left in between. This CDR3 has 15 amino acids. In DNA, the CDR3 is TGTGCCAGCAGCCTGGGAGAGGCGGACTCCTACGAGCAGTACTTC. Its protein is CASSLGEADSYEQYF.

The CDR3 loop is CASSLDRNEQFF. The CDR3 DNA is TGTGCCAGCAGCTTAGACCGGAATGAGCAGTTCTTC. The V and J genes are TRBV11-2 and TRBJ2-1; D uncertain. Trimming pared 0 bases from V and 7 bases from J, leaving 4 bases between. From germline, CDR1 is SGHAT and CDR2 FQNNGV. The CDR3 is made up of 12 amino acids.

The V and J genes are TRBV29-1 and TRBJ1-4; D remains ambiguous. The V end was cut by 5 bases, the J end by 5 bases, with 3 bases between. The CDR3 is made up of 10 amino acids. Germline V gives CDR1 SQVTM, CDR2 ANQGSEA. CDR3 loop: CSVQNEKLFF. The CDR3 DNA reads as TGCAGCGTTCAGAATGAAAAACTGTTTTTT.

This clonotype was recorded a few times. This chain joins TRBV29-1 and TRBJ2-1, with TRBD2 as a possible D gene (6 bases). Germline V gene sequence: CDR1 SQVTM, CDR2 ANQGSEA. V was trimmed by 8 bases and J by 7 bases, leaving 12 bases between them. This CDR3 region has 11 residues. The CDR3 DNA is TGCAGCACGAGACTAGAGAATGAGCAGTTCTTC. It encodes CSTRLENEQFF.

This clonotype was seen many times. This chain joins TRBV18 and TRBJ2-1; possible D gene TRBD1, 5 bases. Germline V gives CDR1 KGHSH, CDR2 LQKENI. This CDR3 contains 13 residues. V lost 6 bases, J lost 4 bases, and 10 bases lay in between. CDR3 residues: CASSPQGYNEQFF. The CDR3 nucleotides are TGTGCCAGCTCTCCCCAGGGATACAATGAGCAGTTCTTC.

This rearrangement joins TRBV7-9 to TRBJ1-1, with TRBD1 matching 10 bases. Germline CDR1 is SEHNR and CDR2 is FQNEAQ (reference sequence). V lost 5 bases and J lost 3; bases outside the gene matches: 15. The CDR3 sequence is 18 residues long. CDR3 nucleotides: TGTGCCAGCAGCACTAACTTAAGGACAGGGGGTCGGGACACTGAAGCTTTCTTT. Translated, it gives CASSTNLRTGGRDTEAFF. Drawing the rest from reference TRBV7-9 and TRBJ1-1, the complete variable domain is DTGVSQNPRHKITKRGQNVTFRCDPISEHNRLYWYRQTLGQGPEFLTYFQNEAQLEKSRLLSDRFSAERPKGSFSTLEIQRTEQGDSAMYLCASSTNLRTGGRDTEAFFGQGTRLTVV.

This clonotype was picked up many times. V gene TRBV7-2 combines with J gene TRBJ2-3; D unclear. CDR1 is SGHTA, CDR2 FQGNSA, per germline. The V end was cut by 1 base, the J end by 3 bases, with 17 bases between. This CDR3 comprises 17 residues. CDR3 sequence (DNA): TGTGCCAGCAGCTTAGAGGTCGCGCAGGAAAAAACAGATACGCAGTATTTT. Its translation is CASSLEVAQEKTDTQYF.

This clonotype has more than one count but fewer than ten. The J gene is TRBJ2-5, the V gene TRBV10-3; unclear D gene. The germline CDR1 and CDR2 sequences are ENHRY and SYGVKD. Trimming cost V 4 bases and J 3 bases, with 9 bases left between them. The CDR3 runs to 13 residues. CDR3 nucleotides: TGTGCCATCAGTGGGTCCCCCGAAGAGACCCAGTACTTC. This translates into CAISGSPEETQYF.

The rearrangement uses TRBV4-1 and TRBJ1-5; no firm D call. The germline CDR1 and CDR2 sequences are MGHRA and YSYEKL. The V end was cut by 1 base, the J end by 7 bases, with 8 bases between. This CDR3 region has 13 residues. The CDR3 protein is CASSQAPGQPQHF. CDR3 DNA: TGCGCCAGCAGCCAAGCCCCGGGGCAGCCCCAGCATTTT.

This clonotype occurred many times. The chain is built from TRBV12-3 or TRBV12-4 and TRBJ2-2; 10 nucleotides align to TRBD1. CDR3 size: 15 residues. V lost 5 bases, J lost 3 bases, and 3 bases stayed unmatched. The CDR3 DNA is TGTGCCAGCAGTATCGGACAGGGGGACACCGGGGAGCTGTTTTTT. Residues: CASSIGQGDTGELFF.

The V and J genes are TRBV5-1 and TRBJ2-1; D is unresolved. The CDR3 consists of 16 residues. Trimming removed 4 bases at V and 0 bases at J, with 14 bases between. Germline CDR1 SGHRS, CDR2 YFSETQ. The CDR3 reads CASSHPAESSYNEQFF. The CDR3 DNA follows: TGCGCCAGCAGCCACCCGGCAGAAAGCTCCTACAATGAGCAGTTCTTC.

This rearrangement joins TRBV29-1 to TRBJ2-5, with 7 bases that match TRBD2. Germline V gene lookup returns CDR1 SQVTM and CDR2 ANQGSEA. This CDR3 has 14 amino acids. V shed 7 bases and J 1 base; nucleotides not matched to a gene: 9. For the CDR3, the DNA is TGCAGCGCACGCAAGGGAGGGTTCCAAGAGACCCAGTACTTC. This codes for CSARKGGFQETQYF.

CDR3 region: CASSLEVSGSYNEQFF. CDR3 coding DNA: TGTGCCAGCAGCTTAGAGGTTAGCGGGTCTTACAATGAGCAGTTCTTC. The chain recombines TRBV7-6 with TRBJ2-1; 7 bases map to TRBD2. This CDR3 comprises 16 residues. Unmatched junction bases numbered 7, after V lost 1 base and J lost 4 bases. The germline gives CDR1 SGHVS, CDR2 FNYEAQ.